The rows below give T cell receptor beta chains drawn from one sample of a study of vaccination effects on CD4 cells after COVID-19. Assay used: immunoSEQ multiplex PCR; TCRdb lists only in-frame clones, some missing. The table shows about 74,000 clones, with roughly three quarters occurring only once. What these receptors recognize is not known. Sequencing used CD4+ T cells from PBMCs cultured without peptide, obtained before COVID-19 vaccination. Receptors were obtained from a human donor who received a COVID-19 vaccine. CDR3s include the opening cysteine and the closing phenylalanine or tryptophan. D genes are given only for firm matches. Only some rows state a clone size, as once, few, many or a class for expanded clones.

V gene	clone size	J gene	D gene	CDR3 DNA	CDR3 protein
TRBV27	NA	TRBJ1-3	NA	TGTGCCATCATTAGGGACCTCTCTGGAAACACCATATATTTT	CAIIRDLSGNTIYF
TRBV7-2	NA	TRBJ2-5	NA	NA	CASSSLVGGGAWSPRYF
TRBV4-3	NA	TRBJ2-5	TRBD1	TGCGCCAGCAGCCTCCGGACAGGGGGTAATCCCCCAGAGACCCAGTACTTC	CASSLRTGGNPPETQYF
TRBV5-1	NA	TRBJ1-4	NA	TGCGCCAGCAGTTCTGGACAGCCACAAGAAAAACTGTTTTTT	CASSSGQPQEKLFF
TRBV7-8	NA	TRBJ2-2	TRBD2	TGTGCCAGCAGCTCCCTCGGACTAGCGGGAGACACCGGGGAGCTGTTTTTT	CASSSLGLAGDTGELFF
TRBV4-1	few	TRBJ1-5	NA	TGCGCCAGCAGCCAAGATATGACATACCAGCCCCAGCATTTT	CASSQDMTYQPQHF
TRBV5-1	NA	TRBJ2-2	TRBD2	TGCGCCAGCAGCCCTTTGACTGGACTAGCGAACACCGGGGAGCTGTTTTTT	CASSPLTGLANTGELFF
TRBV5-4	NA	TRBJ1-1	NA	TGTGCCAGCAGCTTGGCAGGGCTCCCCCTACGGGCAGCTTTCTTT	CASSLAGLPLRAAFF
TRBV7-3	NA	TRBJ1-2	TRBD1	TGTGCCAGCAGCTCAGGGGGACAGACGGGCTACACCTTC	CASSSGGQTGYTF
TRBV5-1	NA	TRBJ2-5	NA	TGCGCCAGCAGCCCGGAGCCGGGCCCGGAGACCCAGTACTTC	CASSPEPGPETQYF
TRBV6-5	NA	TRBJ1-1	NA	TGTGCCAGCAGTTACTCAGTACTGGTGGAAGCTTTCTTT	CASSYSVLVEAFF
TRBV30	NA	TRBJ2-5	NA	TGTGCCTGGAGGAACAATGTTGTCAGCCAAGAGACCCAGTACTTC	CAWRNNVVSQETQYF
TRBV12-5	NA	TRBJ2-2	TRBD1	TGTGCTAGTGGGGGAGAGGGACAGACGAACACCGGGGAGCTGTTTTTT	CASGGEGQTNTGELFF
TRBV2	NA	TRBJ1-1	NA	TGTGCCAGCAGTGGCGACGGCACTGAAGCTTTCTTT	CASSGDGTEAFF
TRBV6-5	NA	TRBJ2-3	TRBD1	TGTGCCAGCAGTTCTTTGACAGGGACAGATACGCAGTATTTT	CASSSLTGTDTQYF
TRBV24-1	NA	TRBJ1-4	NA	TGTGCCACCAGTGAACGCCGCCAGGGGTTCCCAGCTAATGAAAAACTGTTTTTT	CATSERRQGFPANEKLFF
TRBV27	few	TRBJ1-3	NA	TGTGCCAGCAAGGGATACACCATATATTTT	CASKGYTIYF